This T cell receptor (beta chain) stems from a study of circulating and synovial CD4+ cells in juvenile arthritis. With regard to this clone: Its antigen is not known.

The CDR3 is 13 amino acids. Trimming took 6 bases from V and 9 from J; bases not matched to a gene: 6. CDR1 is SNHLY, CDR2 FYNNEI, per germline. Profiled with immunoSEQ multiplex PCR; TCRdb holds only in-frame clones, not every one. The sample contains under 35,000 clones, around 95% of which appear only once. Study-level results: Compared with bulk blood, circulating pathogenic-like lymphocytes shared substantially more CDR3 sequences with synovial T cells. Bulk blood CD4 repertoires were more diverse than these.

The chain has TRBV2 and TRBJ2-1, with 9 bases identical to TRBD2. The receptor's source is a human donor with juvenile idiopathic arthritis. The sample taken for sequencing was CD4+ T cells from blood. This CDR3 reads CASRGLAGGEQFF. In DNA, the CDR3 is TGTGCCAGCAGGGGACTAGCTGGCGGTGAGCAGTTCTTC.